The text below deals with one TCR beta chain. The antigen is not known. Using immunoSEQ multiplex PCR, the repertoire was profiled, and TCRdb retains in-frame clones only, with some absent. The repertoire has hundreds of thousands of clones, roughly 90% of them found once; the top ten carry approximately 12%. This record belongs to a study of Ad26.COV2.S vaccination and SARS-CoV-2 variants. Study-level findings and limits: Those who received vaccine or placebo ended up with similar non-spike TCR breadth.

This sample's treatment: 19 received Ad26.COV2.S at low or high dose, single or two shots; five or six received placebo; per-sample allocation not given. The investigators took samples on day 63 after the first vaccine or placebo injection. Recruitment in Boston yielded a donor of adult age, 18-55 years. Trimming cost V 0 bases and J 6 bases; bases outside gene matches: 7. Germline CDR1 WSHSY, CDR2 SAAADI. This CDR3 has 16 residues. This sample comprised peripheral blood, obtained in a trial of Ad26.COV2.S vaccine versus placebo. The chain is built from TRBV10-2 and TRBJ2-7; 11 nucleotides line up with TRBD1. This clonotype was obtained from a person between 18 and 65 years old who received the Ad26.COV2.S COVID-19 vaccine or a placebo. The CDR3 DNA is TGCGCCAGCAGTGAGTCGACTTGGACAGGGGGCATCGAGCAGTACTTC. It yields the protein CASSESTWTGGIEQYF.